This is a list of T cell receptor beta chains from one sample in a study of blood T cell repertoires in COVID-19. Produced via immunoSEQ multiplex PCR; TCRdb's table is partial and in-frame only. The data hold 250,000 to 350,000 clones, with nearly 90% observed a single time. The sample consisted of PBMCs or T cells enriched from blood (not recorded which). Source of these receptors: a woman aged 18-35 years with acute COVID-19. Each CDR3 is given with its conserved first and last residue. Each record gives: clone size, V gene, D gene, J gene, CDR3 protein, CDR3 DNA. The D gene is left open where the match is weak. Size is stated for part of the rows, as once, few or many counts, or as a class when the clone is expanded.

clone_size: NA; v_call: TRBV30; d_call: TRBD1; j_call: TRBJ1-5; cdr3_aa: CAWSVGDGTDQPQHF; cdr3_nt: TGTGCCTGGAGTGTGGGGGATGGGACAGATCAGCCCCAGCATTTT
clone_size: once; v_call: TRBV9; d_call: TRBD1; j_call: TRBJ2-2; cdr3_aa: CASSYNRGAGTGELFF; cdr3_nt: TGTGCCAGCAGCTATAACAGGGGGGCTGGTACCGGGGAGCTGTTTTTT
clone_size: NA; v_call: TRBV27; d_call: NA; j_call: TRBJ2-3; cdr3_aa: CASSFAGLTDTQYF; cdr3_nt: TGTGCCAGCAGTTTTGCGGGACTCACAGATACGCAGTATTTT
clone_size: NA; v_call: TRBV11-2; d_call: TRBD1; j_call: TRBJ1-1; cdr3_aa: CASSEGQAGWMNTEAFF; cdr3_nt: TGTGCCAGCAGCGAAGGACAGGCGGGTTGGATGAACACTGAAGCTTTCTTT
clone_size: NA; v_call: TRBV7-2; d_call: NA; j_call: TRBJ1-1; cdr3_aa: CASSRSRLGRGPAPTEAFF; cdr3_nt: TGTGCCAGCAGCCGCTCACGCTTAGGGCGGGGGCCAGCCCCCACTGAAGCTTTCTTT
clone_size: NA; v_call: TRBV4-1; d_call: NA; j_call: TRBJ1-6; cdr3_aa: CASSRKPREEWEGIFNSPLHF; cdr3_nt: TGCGCCAGCAGCCGAAAGCCCAGGGAAGAGTGGGAAGGGATTTTTAATTCACCCCTCCACTTT
clone_size: NA; v_call: TRBV19; d_call: TRBD1; j_call: TRBJ2-7; cdr3_aa: CASSSSGTGVSEQYF; cdr3_nt: TGTGCCAGTAGTAGTTCCGGGACAGGGGTCTCCGAGCAGTACTTC
clone_size: NA; v_call: TRBV6-4; d_call: TRBD1; j_call: TRBJ2-2; cdr3_aa: CASSDSNRGTGELFF; cdr3_nt: TGTGCCAGCAGTGACTCGAACAGGGGGACCGGGGAGCTGTTTTTT
clone_size: NA; v_call: TRBV29-1; d_call: NA; j_call: TRBJ2-7; cdr3_aa: CSVKGRVGEEQYF; cdr3_nt: TGCAGCGTTAAAGGCAGGGTCGGAGAGGAGCAGTACTTC
clone_size: NA; v_call: TRBV6-5; d_call: NA; j_call: TRBJ2-3; cdr3_aa: CASSYRGGGDTQYF; cdr3_nt: TGTGCCAGCAGTTACAGGGGAGGTGGGGATACGCAGTATTTT
clone_size: once; v_call: TRBV7-9; d_call: NA; j_call: TRBJ1-2; cdr3_aa: CASSSSGLLKGGYTF; cdr3_nt: TGTGCCAGCAGCTCCTCAGGACTCCTCAAAGGTGGCTACACCTTC
clone_size: NA; v_call: TRBV11-2; d_call: TRBD1; j_call: TRBJ1-2; cdr3_aa: CASSLVGTAVTF; cdr3_nt: TGTGCCAGCAGCTTAGTGGGGACAGCCGTCACCTTC
clone_size: NA; v_call: TRBV7-3; d_call: NA; j_call: TRBJ2-1; cdr3_aa: CASSLGGRNEQFF; cdr3_nt: TGTGCCAGCAGCTTAGGAGGAAGGAATGAGCAGTTCTTC
clone_size: NA; v_call: TRBV28; d_call: TRBD2; j_call: TRBJ2-3; cdr3_aa: CASRREASTDTQYF; cdr3_nt: TGTGCCAGCAGGCGGGAGGCCTCCACAGATACGCAGTATTTT
clone_size: NA; v_call: TRBV28; d_call: TRBD1; j_call: TRBJ2-2; cdr3_aa: CASSLPEADRAAGELFF; cdr3_nt: TGTGCCAGCAGTCTACCCGAGGCTGACAGGGCAGCCGGGGAGCTGTTTTTT
clone_size: NA; v_call: TRBV6-5; d_call: NA; j_call: TRBJ1-1; cdr3_aa: CASSVTEAFF; cdr3_nt: TGTGCCAGCTCGGTCACTGAAGCTTTCTTT
clone_size: NA; v_call: TRBV27; d_call: TRBD2; j_call: TRBJ2-1; cdr3_aa: CASSLSRGLDYEQFF; cdr3_nt: TGTGCCAGCAGTTTATCGAGGGGACTAGACTATGAGCAGTTCTTC
clone_size: NA; v_call: TRBV28; d_call: TRBD1; j_call: TRBJ1-1; cdr3_aa: CASSLLTGGSMNTEAFF; cdr3_nt: TGTGCCAGCAGTTTACTTACAGGGGGAAGCATGAACACTGAAGCTTTCTTT
clone_size: NA; v_call: TRBV28; d_call: NA; j_call: TRBJ2-3; cdr3_aa: CASSLGGAGGADTQYF; cdr3_nt: TGTGCCAGCAGTTTAGGGGGGGCAGGGGGCGCAGATACGCAGTATTTT
clone_size: NA; v_call: TRBV28; d_call: NA; j_call: TRBJ2-7; cdr3_aa: CASTSPLGGGEQYF; cdr3_nt: TGTGCCAGCACCTCGCCGTTGGGAGGGGGCGAGCAGTACTTC
clone_size: NA; v_call: TRBV27; d_call: NA; j_call: TRBJ1-2; cdr3_aa: CASSPQGRSNYGYTF; cdr3_nt: TGTGCCAGCAGTCCTCAAGGGAGGAGTAACTATGGCTACACCTTC
clone_size: NA; v_call: TRBV7-3; d_call: TRBD1; j_call: TRBJ1-1; cdr3_aa: CASSLSPDRVRTEAFF; cdr3_nt: TGTGCCAGCAGCTTATCCCCCGACAGGGTCCGGACTGAAGCTTTCTTT
clone_size: NA; v_call: TRBV6-5; d_call: NA; j_call: TRBJ1-5; cdr3_aa: CASSRGGKPQHF; cdr3_nt: TGTGCCAGCTCAAGGGGCGGGAAGCCCCAGCATTTT
clone_size: once; v_call: TRBV28; d_call: TRBD1; j_call: TRBJ1-5; cdr3_aa: CASRPSLLVGTGGQPQHF; cdr3_nt: TGTGCCAGCAGACCTAGCTTACTGGTGGGGACAGGGGGACAGCCCCAGCATTTT
clone_size: NA; v_call: TRBV27; d_call: TRBD2; j_call: TRBJ2-7; cdr3_aa: CASSTRTSGRNEQYF; cdr3_nt: TGTGCCAGCAGTACCAGGACTAGCGGGAGAAACGAGCAGTACTTC
clone_size: few; v_call: TRBV24-1; d_call: TRBD2; j_call: TRBJ2-5; cdr3_aa: CATSDPGTSGSETQYF; cdr3_nt: TGTGCCACCAGTGATCCGGGGACTAGCGGGAGTGAGACCCAGTACTTC
clone_size: NA; v_call: TRBV11-2; d_call: TRBD2; j_call: TRBJ2-1; cdr3_aa: CASSKAGGIYNEQFF; cdr3_nt: TGTGCCAGCAGCAAAGCGGGAGGGATTTACAATGAGCAGTTCTTC
clone_size: NA; v_call: TRBV11-3; d_call: NA; j_call: TRBJ1-1; cdr3_aa: CASRDWRRANTEAFF; cdr3_nt: TGTGCCAGCAGGGATTGGAGGAGGGCGAACACTGAAGCTTTCTTT
clone_size: NA; v_call: TRBV28; d_call: NA; j_call: TRBJ1-4; cdr3_aa: CASSLFTGTGATNEKLFF; cdr3_nt: TGTGCCAGCAGTTTATTTACCGGGACGGGGGCAACTAATGAAAAACTGTTTTTT
clone_size: once; v_call: TRBV28; d_call: TRBD1; j_call: TRBJ1-2; cdr3_aa: CAILGLGTGKNGYTF; cdr3_nt: TGTGCCATCCTGGGGTTGGGGACAGGGAAAAATGGCTACACCTTC
clone_size: NA; v_call: TRBV5-1; d_call: NA; j_call: TRBJ2-7; cdr3_aa: CASSLSYSYEQYF; cdr3_nt: TGCGCCAGCAGCTTGTCTTACTCCTACGAGCAGTACTTC
clone_size: NA; v_call: TRBV7-9; d_call: NA; j_call: TRBJ1-2; cdr3_aa: CASSLGTSNGYTF; cdr3_nt: TGTGCCAGCAGCTTAGGGACTTCGAATGGCTACACCTTC
clone_size: NA; v_call: TRBV7-7; d_call: TRBD2; j_call: TRBJ2-3; cdr3_aa: CASSRGLAGAPDTQYF; cdr3_nt: TGTGCTAGCAGCCGGGGACTAGCGGGAGCCCCAGATACGCAGTATTTT
clone_size: NA; v_call: TRBV2; d_call: TRBD1; j_call: TRBJ1-1; cdr3_aa: CASRDRGGTEAFF; cdr3_nt: TGTGCCAGCAGAGACAGGGGGGGCACTGAAGCTTTCTTT
clone_size: NA; v_call: TRBV28; d_call: TRBD1; j_call: TRBJ1-3; cdr3_aa: CASSLWTGGSGNTIYF; cdr3_nt: TGTGCCAGCAGTTTATGGACAGGGGGCTCTGGAAACACCATATATTTT
clone_size: NA; v_call: TRBV24-1; d_call: NA; j_call: TRBJ2-5; cdr3_aa: CATSDFQETQYF; cdr3_nt: TGTGCCACCAGTGACTTCCAAGAGACCCAGTACTTC
clone_size: NA; v_call: TRBV12-3/TRBV12-4; d_call: NA; j_call: TRBJ1-1; cdr3_aa: CASRLDGDTEAFF; cdr3_nt: TGTGCCAGCAGGTTGGACGGGGACACTGAAGCTTTCTTT
clone_size: NA; v_call: TRBV5-6; d_call: NA; j_call: TRBJ1-1; cdr3_aa: CASSEGERAFF; cdr3_nt: TGTGCCAGCAGCGAGGGGGAGAGGGCTTTCTTT
clone_size: NA; v_call: TRBV2; d_call: NA; j_call: TRBJ2-7; cdr3_aa: CASSAGRASYEQYF; cdr3_nt: TGTGCCAGCAGTGCTGGCAGGGCGTCCTACGAGCAGTACTTC
clone_size: NA; v_call: TRBV7-9; d_call: TRBD1; j_call: TRBJ1-6; cdr3_aa: CASSLDRGYNSPLHF; cdr3_nt: TGTGCCAGCAGCTTGGACAGGGGTTATAATTCACCCCTCCACTTT
clone_size: once; v_call: TRBV19; d_call: TRBD1; j_call: TRBJ1-5; cdr3_aa: CASSIDGQGNQPQHF; cdr3_nt: TGTGCCAGTAGTATAGATGGACAGGGGAATCAGCCCCAGCATTTT
clone_size: NA; v_call: TRBV6-4; d_call: TRBD2; j_call: TRBJ2-1; cdr3_aa: CASSERAGGLDEQFF; cdr3_nt: TGTGCCAGCAGTGAAAGGGCGGGAGGGTTGGATGAGCAGTTCTTC
clone_size: NA; v_call: TRBV10-1; d_call: NA; j_call: TRBJ1-1; cdr3_aa: CAGNTSQDYTEAFF; cdr3_nt: TGCGCCGGAAACACATCCCAGGATTACACTGAAGCTTTCTTT
clone_size: NA; v_call: TRBV28; d_call: TRBD1; j_call: TRBJ1-6; cdr3_aa: CASSLGRQGNSPLHF; cdr3_nt: TGTGCCAGCAGTTTAGGCAGACAGGGTAATTCACCCCTCCACTTT
clone_size: NA; v_call: TRBV27; d_call: NA; j_call: TRBJ1-3; cdr3_aa: CASSLSFGQSGNTIYF; cdr3_nt: TGTGCCAGCAGTTTATCTTTTGGACAGTCTGGAAACACCATATATTTT
clone_size: NA; v_call: TRBV12-3/TRBV12-4; d_call: TRBD1; j_call: TRBJ1-5; cdr3_aa: CASTATGNQPQHF; cdr3_nt: TGTGCCAGCACCGCGACAGGGAACCAGCCCCAGCATTTT